This T cell receptor (beta chain) was obtained from a study of blood T cells in healthy people across ages. A second PCR, run for roughly 7 to 11 cycles, used a sample-barcoded 5' primer plus a J-beta primer mix. Each cDNA molecule was tagged by a template-switch adaptor that had 12 random nucleotides. No fewer than 3 million CDR3-containing paired-end reads came from each sample. TCRdb redid the calling of the 5' RACE reads with MiXCR, one entry per CDR3 protein. The sample has hundreds of thousands of distinct CDR3 sequences, approximately 39% seen once; the top ten hold 20% to 25%. CDR3 size: 19 residues. Germline V gives CDR1 MNHEY, CDR2 SVGEGT. Losses at the gene ends were 0 bases for V and 0 bases for J; bases not matched to a gene: 8. Study-wide findings and caveats: The study could not conclusively compare naive and antigen-experienced cells, given its unsorted PBMCs.

Turning to this clonotype: As yet, its antigen is unknown.

Sequenced: blood. This TCR derives from a woman between 55 and 75 years old in good health. The J gene is TRBJ2-5, the V gene TRBV6-2 or TRBV6-3; 12 nucleotides agree with TRBD2. CDR3 sequence: CASSYSGASGGANQETQYF. The CDR3 coding sequence is TGTGCCAGCAGTTACTCAGGGGCTAGCGGGGGGGCCAACCAAGAGACCCAGTACTTC.